The sequence of this T cell receptor (beta chain) was determined in a study of shared clonotypes between healthy human individuals. V was clipped by 2 bases and J by 5 bases, with 10 bases between them. CDR3 length equals 13 residues. Germline V lookup: CDR1 MNHEY, CDR2 SVGAGI. TCRdb's copy holds only in-frame clones and misses some; the assay was immunoSEQ multiplex PCR. This repertoire shows 950,000 to 1,300,000 clones, approximately 72% found once; its top ten account for approximately 1.5%. The investigators split CD4+ cells into a CD45RA+ naive subset and a CD45RA-negative memory subset. Sequencing input: memory CD4+ T cells sorted from blood. Subset denoted: CD45RA-negative fraction. The source of this sequence is a man between 18 and 35 years old in good health. This chain joins TRBV6-5 and TRBJ2-7; D possibly matches TRBD1 or TRBD2 (6 bases each). In DNA, the CDR3 is TGTGCCAGCAGTTACGTGAGGGGGGACGAGCAGTACTTC. It is translated as CASSYVRGDEQYF.